This passage covers 24 T cell receptor beta chains from one sample sequenced in a study of T-cell memory formation after mild COVID-19. TCRdb analysed the 5' RACE reads with MiXCR anew, one entry per CDR3 protein. The data hold 280,000 or so distinct CDR3 sequences, with around 8% observed a single time. Sequenced input: PBMCs or a T cell subset sorted from them (not recorded which). These receptors all stem from a man aged 18 to 29 who had mild COVID-19 (a few samples of this study predate the infection). Cell type and time point are not known.

This clonotype came up many times. The chain uses TRBV7-9 and TRBJ2-3; 8 bases line up with TRBD2. The V segment lost 5 bases and the J segment 10 bases; nucleotides outside the gene matches: 5. This CDR3 is built from 12 residues. The germline V gene has CDR1 SEHNR and CDR2 FQNEAQ (reference sequence). In DNA form, the CDR3 reads TGTGCCAGCAGCCTTAGCGGGGAGGCGCAGTATTTT. Translation: CASSLSGEAQYF.

There are many counts of this clonotype. The gene calls are TRBV3-1 and TRBJ1-1; tentatively, D is TRBD1 (6 bases). Germline values: CDR1 LGHDT, CDR2 YNNKEL (reference sequence). This CDR3 is 16 amino acids long. V gave up 5 bases and J gave up 4 bases, with 20 bases separating them. CDR3 protein: CASSSRWGGVFTEAFF. DNA for the CDR3: TGTGCCAGCAGCTCCCGTTGGGGGGGCGTTTTCACTGAAGCTTTCTTT.

The rearrangement joins TRBV6-5 to TRBJ2-2; 7 nucleotides match TRBD1. Germline values: CDR1 MNHEY, CDR2 SVGAGI. V lost 7 bases, J lost 2 bases, and 7 bases stayed unmatched. This CDR3 is 15 amino acids long. The DNA of the CDR3 is TGTGCCAGCACCAAGAGGGGGCCAAACACCGGGGAGCTGTTTTTT. Translation gives CASTKRGPNTGELFF.

Many counts were recorded for this clonotype. The J gene is TRBJ2-7, the V gene TRBV7-2, with TRBD2 identical over 10 bases. The J segment lost 0 bases and the V segment lost 5 bases, leaving 7 bases of the junction unmatched. The CDR3 runs 16 residues. The germline gives CDR1 SGHTA, CDR2 FQGNSA. This CDR3 is CASSVTSGDFSYEQYF. CDR3 nucleotide sequence: TGTGCCAGCAGCGTAACTAGCGGGGATTTCTCCTACGAGCAGTACTTC.

This clonotype was observed once. A much larger clone sits a single nucleotide away, making a read error possible. Because it lacks the conserved phenylalanine or tryptophan at the end, this CDR3 is likely a read error. The V gene is TRBV7-9, the J gene TRBJ1-5; unclear D gene. With 4 bases removed from V and 11 bases from J, the gap between germline ends came to 15 bases. From germline, CDR1 is SEHNR and CDR2 FQNEAQ (reference sequence). The CDR3 contains 13 residues. The CDR3, as DNA: TGTGCCAGCAGCTCCACCGGGCGTTGGACCCAGCATCTT. Its translation: CASSSTGRWTQHL.

This clonotype was counted ten times or more. The DNA of the CDR3 is TGCAGCGGCATTCTGCCTCCAGGTGGAATATCCAAAAACATTCAGTACTTC. Amino acids: CSGILPPGGISKNIQYF. The rearrangement joins TRBV29-1 to TRBJ2-4; unclear D gene. The germline V gene has CDR1 SQVTM and CDR2 ANQGSEA. Trimming left V 7 bases short and J 2 bases short, with 24 bases between. The CDR3 is 17 amino acids.

V usage is TRBV20-1 and J usage is TRBJ1-2, with no clear D. Germline V gene lookup returns CDR1 DFQATT and CDR2 SNEGSKA (reference sequence). This CDR3 is 10 amino acids long. Between the trimmed V and J ends, which lost 5 bases and 3 bases, there was a span of 4 bases. CDR3 region: CSAGDYGYTF. The CDR3 nucleotides read TGCAGTGCTGGGGACTATGGCTACACCTTC.

The J gene is TRBJ1-1, the V gene TRBV20-1; no firm D call. V dropped 5 bases and J dropped 1 base, with 17 bases sitting between them. CDR1 and CDR2 from the germline V gene are DFQATT and SNEGSKA (reference sequence). CDR3 length: 15 amino acids. The CDR3 loop reads CSAPPGGSANTEAFF. The CDR3, as DNA: TGCAGTGCTCCACCGGGCGGGTCGGCGAACACTGAAGCTTTCTTT.

This clonotype was seen a few times. The J gene is TRBJ2-3, the V gene TRBV27; perhaps TRBD2 as D (6 bases). The CDR3 contains 15 residues. V lost 7 bases and J 0 bases, leaving 14 bases between the germline ends. From germline, CDR1 is MNHEY and CDR2 SMNVEV (reference sequence). The CDR3 reads CASTPRAGSTDTQYF. The CDR3 nucleotides read TGTGCCAGCACCCCGAGGGCGGGGAGCACAGATACGCAGTATTTT.

V is TRBV5-1 and J is TRBJ2-7, with D perhaps matching TRBD2 (5 bases). The V gene lost 4 bases and the J gene lost 6 bases, with 17 bases spanning the gap. Germline CDR1 and CDR2: SGHRS and YFSETQ. This CDR3 is 14 amino acids long. CDR3 sequence (DNA): TGCGCCAGCAGCGATCCCGCGGGTGGCGGCGAGCAGTACGTC. Its protein product is CASSDPAGGGEQYV.

The chain is built from TRBV15 and TRBJ2-7, with a possible D match to TRBD2 (5 bases). The V end lost 0 bases, the J end lost 6 bases, and 9 bases lay between the germline ends. The CDR3 runs 13 residues. Germline assignment: CDR1 LNHNV and CDR2 YYDKDF (reference sequence). CDR3 amino acids: CATSRDPAGEQYF. The CDR3 region has the DNA TGTGCCACCAGCAGAGATCCCGCGGGCGAGCAGTACTTC.

This clonotype has ten or more counts. V gene TRBV5-1 combines with J gene TRBJ1-1; D ambiguous. CDR1 is SGHRS, CDR2 YFSETQ, per germline. The CDR3 spans 13 residues. V lost 4 bases and J lost 1, with 8 bases in between. CDR3 protein: CASSPDPNTEAFF. The CDR3 bases are TGCGCCAGCAGCCCTGACCCGAACACTGAAGCTTTCTTT. Drawing the rest from reference TRBV5-1 and TRBJ1-1, the complete variable domain is KAGVTQTPRYLIKTRGQQVTLSCSPISGHRSVSWYQQTPGQGLQFLFEYFSETQRNKGNFPGRFSGRQFSNSRSEMNVSTLELGDSALYLCASSPDPNTEAFFGQGTRLTVV.

This clonotype was seen at least ten times. The rearrangement links TRBV7-2 to TRBJ2-7, with D perhaps assigned TRBD1 or TRBD2 (6 bases each). Trimming removed 3 bases at V and 0 bases at J, with 12 bases between. The CDR3 has 15 amino acids. Per the germline V gene, CDR1 is SGHTA and CDR2 is FQGNSA. The CDR3 loop is CASSFRGDTSYEQYF. DNA for the CDR3: TGTGCCAGCAGCTTTAGGGGGGACACCTCCTACGAGCAGTACTTC.

This clonotype has just a few counts. The gene calls are TRBV6-6 and TRBJ2-2, with 7 bases that match TRBD2. With V trimmed by 5 bases and J by 1 base, 4 bases remained unmatched. The germline CDR1 and CDR2 sequences are MNHNY and SVGAGI (reference sequence). This CDR3 spans 15 amino acids. The CDR3 DNA follows: TGTGCCAGCAGTGCAGGGAGGGGGAACACCGGGGAGCTGTTTTTT. This encodes CASSAGRGNTGELFF.

This clonotype was seen many times. This sequence joins TRBV27 and TRBJ1-4, with 7 bases lining up with TRBD1. The CDR3 has 17 amino acids. Losses at the gene ends were 2 bases for V and 8 bases for J; bases not matched to a gene: 14. Looked up from germline, CDR1 is MNHEY and CDR2 is SMNVEV (reference sequence). The CDR3 coding sequence is TGTGCCAGCAGTTTAGCTCATCCCACAGGGGTCGGAGAAAAACTGTTTTTT. Protein product: CASSLAHPTGVGEKLFF.

This clonotype was detected a few times. The chain joins TRBV6-5 to TRBJ2-3; 9 nucleotides agree with TRBD2. Germline V gene sequence: CDR1 MNHEY, CDR2 SVGAGI. The CDR3 covers 16 residues. J gave up 0 bases and V 4 bases, and 5 bases lay outside the gene matches. For the CDR3, the DNA is TGTGCCAGCAGTTCCCATAGCGGGGGAAGCACAGATACGCAGTATTTT. This gives the protein CASSSHSGGSTDTQYF.

This clonotype was seen a few times. This chain's CDR3 is CASSVRTSGGAADTQYF. CDR3 DNA: TGTGCCAGCAGTGTCAGGACTAGCGGGGGGGCCGCAGATACGCAGTATTTT. V and J are TRBV27 and TRBJ2-3; 15 positions agree with TRBD2. J was trimmed by 4 bases and V by 5 bases; bases with no gene match: 7. Germline CDR1 reads MNHEY; CDR2 reads SMNVEV (reference sequence). This CDR3 has 17 amino acids.

This clonotype was picked up a small number of times. The genes are TRBV19 and TRBJ1-5, with D tentatively TRBD1 (5 bases). V gave up 7 bases and J gave up 1 base, with 14 bases separating them. The CDR3 covers 15 residues. Germline assignment: CDR1 LNHDA and CDR2 SQIVND (reference sequence). In nucleotides, the CDR3 is TGTGCCAGTACCCAGACAGAGGAGAGCAATCAGCCCCAGCATTTT. Translating it yields CASTQTEESNQPQHF.

This clonotype was recorded many times. This rearrangement joins TRBV4-3 to TRBJ2-5; TRBD2 might be the D (6 bases). Germline values: CDR1 LGHNA, CDR2 YSLEER. The CDR3 consists of 15 residues. With 0 bases removed from V and 1 base from J, the gap between germline ends came to 9 bases. CDR3 in amino acids: CASSQDLRGQETQYF. The DNA of the CDR3 is TGCGCCAGCAGCCAAGATTTGCGGGGCCAAGAGACCCAGTACTTC.

This clonotype was seen more than once but under ten times. This rearrangement joins TRBV7-8 to TRBJ2-3; the D gene could be TRBD1 or TRBD2 (5 bases each). V dropped 3 bases and J dropped 0 bases, with 22 bases sitting between them. Looked up from germline, CDR1 is SGHVS and CDR2 is FQNEAQ. The CDR3 covers 19 residues. The CDR3 DNA reads TGTGCCAGCAGCTTCCCCGGGACGCCGAGGACTGTTAGCACAGATACGCAGTATTTT. It codes for CASSFPGTPRTVSTDTQYF.

To note about this clonotype: A junction end diverges from the germline sequence, so it may reflect a read error. CDR3 nucleotide sequence: TGTGCCAGCTCACCACGGGACTCCCACGAGCAGTACTTC. This sequence encodes CASSPRDSHEQYF. The rearrangement uses TRBV18 and TRBJ2-7; D possibly corresponds to TRBD2 (6 bases). Germline loops: CDR1 KGHSH, CDR2 LQKENI. The CDR3 has 13 amino acids.

CDR3 sequence: CASSLTRQGNNSPLHF. CDR3 nucleotides: TGTGCCAGCAGCTTAACTAGACAGGGGAATAATTCACCCCTCCACTTT. The chain is built from TRBV5-5 and TRBJ1-6; 8 positions match TRBD1. V was clipped by 2 bases and J by 5 bases; unmatched bases: 6. This CDR3 is 16 amino acids long. Germline V lookup: CDR1 SGHKS, CDR2 YYEKEE (reference sequence).

This clonotype was seen repeatedly, ten times or more. The chain links TRBV4-1 to TRBJ2-1; 10 bases are shared with TRBD2. Looked up from germline, CDR1 is MGHRA and CDR2 is YSYEKL. The CDR3 covers 19 residues. J was trimmed by 1 base and V by 1 base; bases with no gene match: 10. As DNA, the CDR3 is TGCGCCAGCAGCCAAGTGGGCCTAGCGGGGGCTTGGTCCTACAATGAGCAGTTCTTC. Protein sequence: CASSQVGLAGAWSYNEQFF.

V usage is TRBV6-5 and J usage is TRBJ2-5, with D perhaps matching TRBD2 (7 bases). The CDR3 has 15 amino acids. Germline values: CDR1 MNHEY, CDR2 SVGAGI. V was cut by 7 bases and J by 5 bases, with 20 bases left in between. The CDR3 region is CASTVGGGARETQYF. The CDR3 nucleotides are TGTGCCAGCACTGTCGGAGGGGGGGCACGCGAGACCCAGTACTTC.